This TCR beta chain originates from a study of cytotoxic CD8 clonotypes in ibrutinib-treated CLL. The data were produced by immunoSEQ multiplex PCR, yet TCRdb's version contains in-frame clones alone and is incomplete. The data show around 310,000 clones, with about 80% seen just once and over 5% held by the top ten. CDR3 length equals 13 residues. Trimming shortened V by 5 bases and J by 6 bases, and 14 bases separated the two germline ends. Per germline, CDR1 SGHVS and CDR2 FNYEAQ. V gene TRBV7-6 combines with J gene TRBJ2-7; D is undetermined. Sequences were derived from PBMCs, sampled before ibrutinib treatment. The receptor was isolated from a human donor with chronic lymphocytic leukemia. The CDR3 region is CASSQEIWGEQYF. As DNA, the CDR3 is TGTGCCAGCAGCCAGGAGATCTGGGGCGAGCAGTACTTC.